The T cell receptor beta chain described here comes from a study of response to subunit inactivated influenza vaccine. TCRdb re-called the RT-PCR reads with MiXCR, one entry per CDR3 protein. The data contain about 520,000 distinct CDR3 sequences, roughly 23% of them singletons. The junction had 8 bases not matched to a gene; V was cut back by 4 bases and J by 10 bases. The germline V gene has CDR1 LNHNV and CDR2 YYDKDF (reference sequence). The CDR3 is made up of 14 amino acids. General observations from the study: It was the authors' suggestion that each seasonal influenza vaccination recruits few new T cells.

A word on this clonotype: The antigen remains unidentified.

This sample comprised CD4+ T cells sorted from PBMCs, obtained more than 4 days after vaccination. The rearrangement uses TRBV15 and TRBJ2-1, with 9 bases that match TRBD2. The sequence came from a man aged 50 to 60 who received an inactivated influenza vaccine. The CDR3 coding sequence is TGTGCCACCAGCAAAGCGGGGGGTAGGCTGGAGCAGTTCTTC. This codes for CATSKAGGRLEQFF.